Included here is one TCR beta chain sequence, with context. CDR1 is MGHRA, CDR2 YSYEKL, per germline. This CDR3 is built from 17 residues. Trimming removed 2 bases from V and 6 bases from J, with 19 bases in between. The record originates from a study of technical replicates of blood from several donors. Generated by immunoSEQ multiplex PCR, the TCRdb table keeps only in-frame clones and is missing some. The table shows around 80,000 clones, with roughly 98% occurring only once. This clonotype was sampled from a human donor in good health. The chain links TRBV4-1 to TRBJ2-2; the D is unclear. The sequencing input was T cells isolated from PBMCs. The CDR3 DNA is TGCGCCAGCAGCCAACGCAGACACGTATCGACACCCGGGGAGCTGTTTTTT. It encodes CASSQRRHVSTPGELFF.